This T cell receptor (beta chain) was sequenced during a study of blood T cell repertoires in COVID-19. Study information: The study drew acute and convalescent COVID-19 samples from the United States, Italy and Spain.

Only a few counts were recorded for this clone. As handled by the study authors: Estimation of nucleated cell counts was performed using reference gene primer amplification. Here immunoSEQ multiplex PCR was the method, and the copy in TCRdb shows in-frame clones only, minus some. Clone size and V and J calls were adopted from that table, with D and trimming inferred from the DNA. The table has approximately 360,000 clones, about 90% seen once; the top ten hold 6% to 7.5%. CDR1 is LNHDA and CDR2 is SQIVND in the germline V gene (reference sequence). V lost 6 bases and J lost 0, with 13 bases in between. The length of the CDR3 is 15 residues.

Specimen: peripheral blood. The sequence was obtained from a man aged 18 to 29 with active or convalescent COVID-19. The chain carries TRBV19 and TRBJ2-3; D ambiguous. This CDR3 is CASSRFSSSTDTQYF. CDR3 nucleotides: TGTGCCAGTAGCCGGTTTTCTTCTAGCACAGATACGCAGTATTTT.